The entry below gives a single TCR beta chain sequence along with its context. The specificity of this receptor is unknown. Base qualities are not provided; no much larger clone lies one nucleotide away. The intended sense of this specimen's time point label: baseline pretreatment blood. This specimen's treatment or condition label, per the study, means: 15 Gy SBRT to primary tumor, nephrectomy 4 weeks later. To follow tumor-enriched clonotypes, serial peripheral blood was collected from radiation-treated patients at baseline and at 2 weeks and 4 weeks after SBRT. Every patient's renal cell carcinoma showed clear cell pathology. The QIAamp DNA Blood Mini Kit (Qiagen) was used to prepare genomic DNA for TCR sequencing. The analyses included only samples that passed all quality control checks. The V end loses 4 bases and the J end loses 1 base, and a stretch of 9 bases separates them. From the germline V gene, CDR1 is SGHDT and CDR2 is YYEEEE. From the cysteine through the phenylalanine, the CDR3 covers 14 amino acids. CDR3 DNA is the only sequence kept; it has 42 bases, read in frame from the first base.

The sample originates from a study of radiation and T cells in renal cell carcinoma (dated by TCRdb to 2018 to 2020). Concerning the study at large: Samples came from a clinical trial, in which primary renal cell carcinomas received 15 Gy stereotactic body radiation therapy followed by nephrectomy 4 weeks later. In total, roughly 51 samples underwent TCR beta sequencing: roughly 25 tumors plus 27 peripheral blood samples. Across all 50 or so samples, several million unique CDR3 nucleotide sequences, encoding 2,658,974 unique CDR3 amino acid sequences, were identified.

Broader findings and caveats from the paper: No pretreatment tumor biopsies were available, so the baseline intratumoral presence of clonotypes could not be determined. Dynamics of the blood repertoire were not tracked past 4 weeks after treatment. The single-armed trial design could not address effects of radiation dose or scheduling on the TCR repertoire. In blood, the top tumor clonotypes increased between baseline and 2 weeks post-radiation and then shrank by 4 weeks, which suggests that tumor-resident clones expanded only transiently.

TCR beta libraries were generated from genomic DNA with the immunoSEQ kit, following the manufacturer's recommendations. For library preparation, a first multiplex PCR was performed with proprietary primers, followed by a second PCR in which unique barcodes were added, and bead cleanups were performed after each round. Each sample batch included a kit-provided positive control reaction and a negative control reaction. The final libraries underwent checking on an Agilent 4200 TapeStation D1000 ScreenTape, volumetric pooling, and quantification by qPCR. Sequencing was performed on an Illumina NextSeq500 using a MidOutput 150-cycle cartridge, with 156 Read1 cycles, 15 Index1 cycles, and the kit custom primers. The pooled library was loaded at 0.8 to 1 pM, with a roughly 20% PhiX control spiked in. The authors' analysis ran thus. Vendor-processed data were analyzed in R, with a clonotype defined as all T cells sharing the same CDR3 nucleotide sequence. In the clone abundance analyses, frequencies in each sample were normalized to that sample's 10,000 most abundant clones. Public T cell clones, averaging fewer than five per sample, were removed before analysis. Tumor-enriched and baseline blood-enriched clonotypes were defined by at least a 32-fold difference in abundance between compartments. Clonotypes expanded or contracted between blood time points were identified with a beta-binomial differential abundance model. Similarity between tumor and blood repertoires was quantified using the Baroni-Urbani and Buser coefficient, and groups were compared with two-tailed Wilcoxon tests in R. TCRdb stores this immuneACCESS table with in-frame sequences only. Part of the clones is absent; in the studies checked, under half of the shortfall reflects unresolved V genes, and no reason is known for the rest. Clone size and V and J calls were adopted from that table, with D and trimming inferred from the DNA. This sample has approximately 45,000 clones in its table, and about 80% of those were observed once. 30% to 35% of the sample rests with the top ten.

The receptor's source is a woman in her 70s with renal cell carcinoma. The V and J genes are TRBV5-6 and TRBJ2-4; confidence is insufficient to name the D gene. The sample in question was blood, obtained from a patient whose treatment included radiotherapy and nephrectomy. The bases are TGTGCCAGCAGCCCGCCCGGCGCCAAAAACATTCAGTACTTC. It specifies CASSPPGAKNIQYF.